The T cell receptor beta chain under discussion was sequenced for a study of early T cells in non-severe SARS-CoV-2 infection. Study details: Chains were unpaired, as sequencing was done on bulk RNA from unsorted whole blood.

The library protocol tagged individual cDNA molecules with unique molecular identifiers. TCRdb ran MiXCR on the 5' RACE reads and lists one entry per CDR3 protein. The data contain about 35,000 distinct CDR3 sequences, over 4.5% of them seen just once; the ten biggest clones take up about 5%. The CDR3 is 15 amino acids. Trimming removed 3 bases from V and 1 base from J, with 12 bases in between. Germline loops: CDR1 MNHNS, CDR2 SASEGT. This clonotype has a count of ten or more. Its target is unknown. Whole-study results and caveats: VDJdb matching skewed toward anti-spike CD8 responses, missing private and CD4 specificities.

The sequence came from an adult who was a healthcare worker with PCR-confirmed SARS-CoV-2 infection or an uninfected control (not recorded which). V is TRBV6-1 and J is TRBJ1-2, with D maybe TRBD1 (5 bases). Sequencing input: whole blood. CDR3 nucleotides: TGTGCCAGCAGTGAGAGGACATCCTTTAACTATGGCTACACCTTC. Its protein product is CASSERTSFNYGYTF.